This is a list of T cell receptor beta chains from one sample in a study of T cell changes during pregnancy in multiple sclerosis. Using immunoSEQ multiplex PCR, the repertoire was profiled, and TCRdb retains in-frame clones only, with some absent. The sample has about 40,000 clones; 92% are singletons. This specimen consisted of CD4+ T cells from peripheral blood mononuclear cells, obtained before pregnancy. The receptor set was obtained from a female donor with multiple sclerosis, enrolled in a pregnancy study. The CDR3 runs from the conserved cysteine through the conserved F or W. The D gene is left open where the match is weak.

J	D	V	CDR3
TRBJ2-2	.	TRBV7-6	CASSLVGGNTGELFF
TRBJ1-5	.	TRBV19	CASREGGQPQHF
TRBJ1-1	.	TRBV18	CASSPRSLDEAFF
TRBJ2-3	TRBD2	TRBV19	CACGLRLAGGSDTQYF
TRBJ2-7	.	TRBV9	CASSVGGSSYEQYF
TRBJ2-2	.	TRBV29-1	CSVVSSLPGELFF
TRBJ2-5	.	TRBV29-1	CSVEEGGETQYF
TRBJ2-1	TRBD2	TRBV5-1	CASSLAPTSGYNEQFF
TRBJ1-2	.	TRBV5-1	CASSPDYRQNYGYTF
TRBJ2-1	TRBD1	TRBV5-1	CASSLAAGTGPFNEQFF
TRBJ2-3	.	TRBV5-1	CASSWGADTQYF
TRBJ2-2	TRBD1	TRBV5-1	CASSLTPGQGLNTGELFF
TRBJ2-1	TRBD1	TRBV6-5	CASTDIRDRGNEQFF
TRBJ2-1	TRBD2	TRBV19	CASSIFASGIEYNEQFF
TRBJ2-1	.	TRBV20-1	CSAAIDNEQFF
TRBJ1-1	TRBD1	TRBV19	CASSSRRQGAQRDTEAFF
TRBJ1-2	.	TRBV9	CASSPDLGGGYTF
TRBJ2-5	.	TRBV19	CASSMQDSQETQYF
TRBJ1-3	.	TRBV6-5	CASRPTGIGNTIYF
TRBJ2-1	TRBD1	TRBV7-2	CASSSAGTGHYNEQFF
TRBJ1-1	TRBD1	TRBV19	CASSMGQGMNTEAFF
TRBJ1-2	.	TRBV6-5	CASSYRQGGGYTF
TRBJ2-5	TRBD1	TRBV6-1	CASIPGGRVRETQYF
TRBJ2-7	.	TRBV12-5	CASGPPPGQSYEQYF
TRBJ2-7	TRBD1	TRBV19	CASSPRDRSEQYF